Listed here are 27 T cell receptor beta chains from one sample, sequenced in a study of monozygotic twins with inflammatory bowel disease. TCRdb re-called the 5' RACE reads and gives one entry per CDR3 protein, without DNA. The sample has about 160,000 distinct CDR3 sequences, and its top ten clones hold more than 2.5%. The sample consisted of blood. The receptors were sampled from a human donor with ulcerative colitis or Crohn's disease, or a healthy co-twin of an affected twin (not recorded which).

The genes are TRBV24-1 and TRBJ1-2. The CDR3 is made up of 13 amino acids. CDR1 is KGHDR and CDR2 is SFDVKD in the germline V gene. Here the CDR3 reads CATSRSGAGGYTF.

The V gene is TRBV27, the J gene TRBJ2-1; with no DNA, the TCRdb D assignment of TRBD2 cannot be verified. The germline CDR1 and CDR2 sequences are MNHEY and SMNVEV (reference sequence). This CDR3 has 16 residues. The CDR3: CASRFGLAGLGNEQFF.

This chain connects TRBV7-6 to TRBJ2-3; the TCRdb call, TRBD1, lacks DNA for checking. The CDR3 consists of 15 residues. CDR1 SGHVS and CDR2 FNYEAQ come from the germline V gene. The CDR3 loop reads CASSLTPMFTDTQYF.

The chain employs TRBV29-1 and TRBJ2-5; without DNA, the TCRdb call of TRBD1 cannot be checked. This CDR3 has 13 residues. Germline loops: CDR1 SQVTM, CDR2 ANQGSEA. CDR3 sequence reads: CSFSGRGGETQYF.

The V gene is TRBV27, the J gene TRBJ2-7. Per the germline V gene, CDR1 is MNHEY and CDR2 is SMNVEV (reference sequence). The CDR3 is 16 amino acids. The CDR3 sequence: CASSPHLQGAAYEQYF.

The rearrangement joins TRBV7-3 to TRBJ2-4; the D call of TRBD1 rests on TCRdb alone, since no DNA is present to check it. This CDR3 has 13 residues. Germline CDR1 and CDR2: SGHTA and FQGTGA. This CDR3 reads CASSLTGTNIQYF.

The chain recombines TRBV12-3 or TRBV12-4 with TRBJ1-4; TCRdb's D call of TRBD1 is untestable without DNA. The length of the CDR3 is 15 residues. This CDR3 is CASSPTGGNGEKLFF.

The chain is built from TRBV5-4 and TRBJ1-2. The CDR3 length is 14 residues. Germline CDR1 is SGHNT and CDR2 is YYREEE (reference sequence). CDR3 residues: CASSLSGLNYGYTF. Complete variable domain (other parts from reference TRBV5-4 and TRBJ1-2): ETGVTQSPTHLIKTRGQQVTLRCSSQSGHNTVSWYQQALGQGPQFIFQYYREEENGRGNFPPRFSGLQFPNYSSELNVNALELDDSALYLCASSLSGLNYGYTFGSGTRLTVV.

The CDR3 reads CASSWTETSYEQYF. V gene TRBV12-3 or TRBV12-4 combines with J gene TRBJ2-7; no DNA is available, so the TRBD1 call from TCRdb remains unchecked. The CDR3 runs 14 residues.

The genes are TRBV15 and TRBJ2-7; TCRdb indicates TRBD1, and absent DNA this call remains unverified. CDR3 length: 13 amino acids. Germline-derived CDR1 and CDR2 are LNHNV and YYDKDF (reference sequence). CDR3 sequence: CACGADRSYEQYF.

The genes are TRBV18 and TRBJ2-6; TCRdb proposes TRBD1, but this gene call is untestable without DNA. Germline V lookup: CDR1 KGHSH, CDR2 LQKENI. There are 18 residues in the CDR3. CDR3 sequence reads: CASSHDRDIFTGANVLTF.

The chain carries TRBV5-4 and TRBJ2-3; TCRdb picks TRBD2, but there is no DNA to check that call. Germline V gene data show CDR1 as SGHNT and CDR2 as YYREEE (reference sequence). The CDR3 extends over 15 amino acids. The CDR3 sequence: CASSPSGLSTDTQYF. Using reference TRBV5-4 and TRBJ2-3 for the parts outside the CDR3, the full variable domain is ETGVTQSPTHLIKTRGQQVTLRCSSQSGHNTVSWYQQALGQGPQFIFQYYREEENGRGNFPPRFSGLQFPNYSSELNVNALELDDSALYLCASSPSGLSTDTQYFGPGTRLTVL.

This chain connects TRBV20-1 to TRBJ1-2; TCRdb selects TRBD1, and the lack of DNA leaves this call unchecked. CDR3 size: 13 residues. CDR1 is DFQATT, CDR2 SNEGSKA, per germline (reference sequence). This CDR3 reads CSAAGHQNYGYTF.

The rearrangement links TRBV5-1 to TRBJ2-6; the D gene TCRdb calls, TRBD2, cannot be checked with no DNA. The CDR3 is 18 residues long. CDR1 is SGHRS and CDR2 is YFSETQ in the germline V gene. CDR3 protein: CASTFGARGRSGANVLTF.

The chain is built from TRBV7-3 and TRBJ2-1; the D call from TCRdb, TRBD1, cannot be confirmed without DNA. Germline values: CDR1 SGHTA, CDR2 FQGTGA. This CDR3 has 15 amino acids. This CDR3 reads CASSWTGDSYNEQFF.

The chain employs TRBV10-3 and TRBJ2-2. Germline V gives CDR1 ENHRY, CDR2 SYGVKD. This CDR3 region has 14 residues. CDR3 residues: CAISESGDTGELFF.

The V call is TRBV10-3, the J call TRBJ2-3; the TRBD2 assignment by TCRdb is unverifiable without DNA. The germline CDR1 and CDR2 sequences are ENHRY and SYGVKD. The CDR3 sequence is 19 residues long. The CDR3 sequence: CAISESKGSGGTSTDTQYF.

The CDR3 sequence is CATSREAGEGDTQYF. The chain carries TRBV15 and TRBJ2-3; TCRdb's D call, TRBD1, is unchecked because there is no DNA. The CDR3 is 15 amino acids. Germline V gene data show CDR1 as LNHNV and CDR2 as YYDKDF (reference sequence).

The chain has TRBV21-1 and TRBJ2-7; TCRdb's assignment of TRBD1 cannot be checked, as there is no DNA. TRBV21-1 is noted as a pseudogene. The length of the CDR3 is 15 residues. CDR3 amino acids: CAILTDRRLTGEQYF.

The rearrangement joins TRBV24-1 to TRBJ2-1; absent DNA, TCRdb's TRBD2 call cannot be checked. The CDR3 sequence is 17 residues long. Germline assignment: CDR1 KGHDR and CDR2 SFDVKD. CDR3 sequence reads: CATSDPSGLAGYNEQFF.

This chain uses TRBV5-1 with TRBJ2-5. Looked up from germline, CDR1 is SGHRS and CDR2 is YFSETQ. The CDR3 totals 13 residues. This CDR3 reads CASSLEGGETQYF.

The chain uses TRBV5-6 and TRBJ2-5; the D gene TCRdb calls, TRBD2, cannot be checked with no DNA. The CDR3 runs 14 residues. From germline, CDR1 is SGHDT and CDR2 YYEEEE. The CDR3 region is CASSWSGRRETQYF.

V gene TRBV9 combines with J gene TRBJ2-2; TCRdb proposes TRBD2, but this gene call is untestable without DNA. The CDR3 consists of 18 residues. Looked up from germline, CDR1 is SGDLS and CDR2 is YYNGEE. CDR3 sequence reads: CASSGGTSGREVTGELFF.

The CDR3 is CASSVGVDNEQFF. The chain has TRBV5-1 and TRBJ2-1. There are 13 residues in the CDR3. Germline V CDR1 and CDR2: SGHRS, YFSETQ.

The genes are TRBV30 and TRBJ2-7; TCRdb names TRBD1, which stays unverified in the absence of DNA. The germline gives CDR1 GTSNPN, CDR2 SVGIG (reference sequence). The CDR3 contains 16 residues. The CDR3 sequence is CAWRGNPQGATYEQYF.

The rearrangement joins TRBV24-1 to TRBJ2-3; TCRdb names TRBD2, which stays unverified in the absence of DNA. CDR3 length equals 15 residues. Germline V CDR1 and CDR2: KGHDR, SFDVKD. CDR3 amino acids: CATSARLAVPDTQYF.

The chain joins TRBV30 to TRBJ2-7; the TRBD1 assignment by TCRdb is unverifiable without DNA. CDR3 length equals 14 residues. From germline, CDR1 is GTSNPN and CDR2 SVGIG (reference sequence). CDR3 protein: CAWSVPGPNYEQYF.